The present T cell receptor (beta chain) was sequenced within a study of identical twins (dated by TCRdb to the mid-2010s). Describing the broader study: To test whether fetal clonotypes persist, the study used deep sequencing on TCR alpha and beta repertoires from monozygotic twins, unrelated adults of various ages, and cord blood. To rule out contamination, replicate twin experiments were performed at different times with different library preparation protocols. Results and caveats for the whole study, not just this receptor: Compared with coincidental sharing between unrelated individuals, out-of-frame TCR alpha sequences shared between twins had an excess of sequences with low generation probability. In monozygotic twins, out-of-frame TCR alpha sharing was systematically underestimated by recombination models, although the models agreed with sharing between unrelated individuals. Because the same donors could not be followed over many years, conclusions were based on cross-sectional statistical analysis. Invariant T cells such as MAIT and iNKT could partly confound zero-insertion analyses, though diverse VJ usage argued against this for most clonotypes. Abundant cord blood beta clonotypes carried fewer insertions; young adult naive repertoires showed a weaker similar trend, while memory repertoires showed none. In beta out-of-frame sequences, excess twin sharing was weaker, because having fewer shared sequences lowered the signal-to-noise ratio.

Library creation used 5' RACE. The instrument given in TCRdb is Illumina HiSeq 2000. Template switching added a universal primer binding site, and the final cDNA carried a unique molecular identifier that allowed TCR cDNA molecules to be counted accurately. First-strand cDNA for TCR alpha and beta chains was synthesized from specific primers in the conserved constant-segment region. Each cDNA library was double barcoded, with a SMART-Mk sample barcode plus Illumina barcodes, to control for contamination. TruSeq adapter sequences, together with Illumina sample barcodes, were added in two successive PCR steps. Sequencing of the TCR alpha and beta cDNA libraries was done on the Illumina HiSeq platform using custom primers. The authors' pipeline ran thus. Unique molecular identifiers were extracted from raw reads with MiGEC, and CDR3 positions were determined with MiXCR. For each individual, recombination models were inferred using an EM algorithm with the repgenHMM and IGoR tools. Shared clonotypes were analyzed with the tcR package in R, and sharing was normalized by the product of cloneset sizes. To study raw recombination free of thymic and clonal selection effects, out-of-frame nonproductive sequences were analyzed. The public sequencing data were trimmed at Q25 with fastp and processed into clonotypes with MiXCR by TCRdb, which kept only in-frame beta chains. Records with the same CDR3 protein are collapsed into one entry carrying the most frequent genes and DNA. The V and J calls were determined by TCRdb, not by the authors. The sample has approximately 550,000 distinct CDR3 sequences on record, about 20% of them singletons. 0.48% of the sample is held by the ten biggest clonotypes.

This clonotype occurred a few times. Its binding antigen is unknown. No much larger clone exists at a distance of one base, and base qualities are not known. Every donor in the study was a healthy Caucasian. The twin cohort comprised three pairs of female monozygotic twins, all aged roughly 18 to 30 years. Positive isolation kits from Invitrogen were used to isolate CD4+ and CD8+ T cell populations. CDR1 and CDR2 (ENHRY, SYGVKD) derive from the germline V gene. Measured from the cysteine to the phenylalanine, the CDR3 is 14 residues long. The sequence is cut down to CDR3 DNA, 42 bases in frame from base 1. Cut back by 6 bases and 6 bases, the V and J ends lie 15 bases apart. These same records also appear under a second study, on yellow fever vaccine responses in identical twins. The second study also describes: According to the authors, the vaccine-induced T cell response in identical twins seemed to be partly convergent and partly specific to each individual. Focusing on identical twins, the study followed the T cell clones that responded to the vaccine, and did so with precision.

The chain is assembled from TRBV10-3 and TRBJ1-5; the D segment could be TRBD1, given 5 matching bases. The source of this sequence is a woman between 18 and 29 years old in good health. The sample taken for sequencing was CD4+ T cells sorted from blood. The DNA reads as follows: TGTGCCATCAGGGCCCAGGGTCATAGTCAGCCCCAGCATTTT. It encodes CAIRAQGHSQPQHF.